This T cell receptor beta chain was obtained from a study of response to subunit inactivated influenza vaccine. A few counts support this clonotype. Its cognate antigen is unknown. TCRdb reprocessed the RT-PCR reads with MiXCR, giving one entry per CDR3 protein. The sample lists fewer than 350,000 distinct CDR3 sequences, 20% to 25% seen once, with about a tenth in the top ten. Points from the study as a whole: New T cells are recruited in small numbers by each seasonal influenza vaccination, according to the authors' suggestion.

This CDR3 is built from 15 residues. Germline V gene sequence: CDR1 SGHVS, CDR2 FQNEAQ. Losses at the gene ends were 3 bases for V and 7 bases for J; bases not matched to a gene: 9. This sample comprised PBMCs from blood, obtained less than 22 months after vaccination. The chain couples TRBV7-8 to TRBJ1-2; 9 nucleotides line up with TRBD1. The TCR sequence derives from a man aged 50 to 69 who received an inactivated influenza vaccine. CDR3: CASSFYGTGFSGYTF. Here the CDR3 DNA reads TGTGCCAGCAGCTTCTATGGGACAGGGTTTTCTGGCTACACCTTC.